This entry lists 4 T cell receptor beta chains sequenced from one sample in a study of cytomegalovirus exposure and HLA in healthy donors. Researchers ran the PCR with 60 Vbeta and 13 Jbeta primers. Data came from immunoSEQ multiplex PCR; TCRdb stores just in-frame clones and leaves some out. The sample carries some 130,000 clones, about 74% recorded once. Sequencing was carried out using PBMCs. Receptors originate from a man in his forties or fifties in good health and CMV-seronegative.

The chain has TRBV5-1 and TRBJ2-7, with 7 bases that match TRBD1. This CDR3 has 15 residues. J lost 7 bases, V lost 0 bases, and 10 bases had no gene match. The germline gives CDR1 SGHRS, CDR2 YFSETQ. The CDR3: CASSLEDRREGEQYF. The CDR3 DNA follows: TGCGCCAGCAGCTTGGAGGACAGGCGCGAGGGGGAGCAGTACTTC. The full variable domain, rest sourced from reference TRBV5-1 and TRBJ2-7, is KAGVTQTPRYLIKTRGQQVTLSCSPISGHRSVSWYQQTPGQGLQFLFEYFSETQRNKGNFPGRFSGRQFSNSRSEMNVSTLELGDSALYLCASSLEDRREGEQYFGPGTRLTVT.

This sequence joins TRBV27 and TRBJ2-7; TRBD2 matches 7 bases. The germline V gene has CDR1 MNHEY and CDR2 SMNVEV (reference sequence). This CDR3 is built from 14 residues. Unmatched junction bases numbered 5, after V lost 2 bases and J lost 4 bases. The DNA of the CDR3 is TGTGCCAGCAGTTTAAAAGCGGGACGTTACGAGCAGTACTTC. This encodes CASSLKAGRYEQYF.

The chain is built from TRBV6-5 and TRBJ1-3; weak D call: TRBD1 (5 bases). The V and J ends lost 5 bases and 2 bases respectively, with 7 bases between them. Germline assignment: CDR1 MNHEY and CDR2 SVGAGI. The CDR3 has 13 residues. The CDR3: CASSVDTGNTIYF. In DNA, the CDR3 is TGTGCCAGCAGTGTGGACACTGGAAACACCATATATTTT.

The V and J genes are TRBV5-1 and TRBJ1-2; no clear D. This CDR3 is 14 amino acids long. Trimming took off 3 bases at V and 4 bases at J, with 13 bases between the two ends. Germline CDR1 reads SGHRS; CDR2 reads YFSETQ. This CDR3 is CASSSPAGSYGYTF. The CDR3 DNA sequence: TGCGCCAGCAGCTCGCCCGCAGGATCCTATGGCTACACCTTC. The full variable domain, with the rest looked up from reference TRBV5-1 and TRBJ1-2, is KAGVTQTPRYLIKTRGQQVTLSCSPISGHRSVSWYQQTPGQGLQFLFEYFSETQRNKGNFPGRFSGRQFSNSRSEMNVSTLELGDSALYLCASSSPAGSYGYTFGSGTRLTVV.